What follows describes a single TCR beta chain. As yet, its antigen is unknown. V lost 4 bases and J 7 bases, leaving 7 bases between the germline ends. Germline V gene lookup returns CDR1 SNHLY and CDR2 FYNNEI. CDR3 length: 12 residues. The protocol was immunoSEQ multiplex PCR, while the TCRdb copy is restricted to in-frame clones and leaves out a portion. The sample lists approximately 99,000 clones; roughly 95% were seen once. This sample stems from a study of OX40 agonist ivuxolimab in advanced cancers. Study details: Ivuxolimab, an antibody acting as an agonist of OX40 (CD134), was used to treat patients. Dose-escalation patients' cancers were hepatocellular carcinoma, melanoma, renal cell or head and neck cancer. One hepatocellular carcinoma and two cutaneous melanoma patients partially responded.

Whole-study findings and limits: Low normalized clonal expansion also occurred in some nonresponding patients.

The specimen was CD4+ or CD8+ T cells sorted from blood, collected in a trial of the OX40 agonist ivuxolimab. This sequence was found in an adult with an advanced solid tumor such as melanoma, head and neck, liver or kidney cancer. The rearrangement links TRBV2 to TRBJ1-4; the D is unclear. The CDR3 is CASSGAGEKLFF. The CDR3, as DNA: TGTGCCAGCAGTGGGGCGGGTGAAAAACTGTTTTTT.